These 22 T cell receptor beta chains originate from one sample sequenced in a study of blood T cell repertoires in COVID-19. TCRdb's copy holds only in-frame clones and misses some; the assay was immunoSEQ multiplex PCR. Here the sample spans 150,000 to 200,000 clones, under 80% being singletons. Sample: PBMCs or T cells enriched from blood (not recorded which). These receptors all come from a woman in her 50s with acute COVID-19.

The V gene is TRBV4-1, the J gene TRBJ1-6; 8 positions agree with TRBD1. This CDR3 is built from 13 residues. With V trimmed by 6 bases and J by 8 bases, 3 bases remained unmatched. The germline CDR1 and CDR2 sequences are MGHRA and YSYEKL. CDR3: CASRGQGDSPLHF. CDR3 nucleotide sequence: TGCGCCAGCAGAGGACAGGGAGATTCACCCCTCCACTTT.

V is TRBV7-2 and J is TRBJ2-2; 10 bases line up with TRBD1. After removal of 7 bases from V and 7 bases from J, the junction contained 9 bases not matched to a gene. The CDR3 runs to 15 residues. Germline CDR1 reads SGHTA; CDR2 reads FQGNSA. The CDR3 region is CASIPGTGVFGELFF. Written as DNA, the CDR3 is TGTGCCAGCATCCCCGGGACAGGGGTGTTCGGGGAGCTGTTTTTT.

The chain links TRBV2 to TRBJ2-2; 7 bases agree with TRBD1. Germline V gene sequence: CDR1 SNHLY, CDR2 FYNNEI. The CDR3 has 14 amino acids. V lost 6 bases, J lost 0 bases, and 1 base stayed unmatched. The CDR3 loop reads CASRQGANTGELFF. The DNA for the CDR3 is TGTGCCAGCAGGCAGGGGGCGAACACCGGGGAGCTGTTTTTT.

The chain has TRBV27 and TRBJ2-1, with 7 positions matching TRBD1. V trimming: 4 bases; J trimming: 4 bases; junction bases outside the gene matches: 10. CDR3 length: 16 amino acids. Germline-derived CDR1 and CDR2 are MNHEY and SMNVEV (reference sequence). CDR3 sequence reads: CASSSPGTVAYNEQFF. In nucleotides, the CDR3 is TGTGCCAGCAGTTCACCCGGGACAGTGGCATACAATGAGCAGTTCTTC.

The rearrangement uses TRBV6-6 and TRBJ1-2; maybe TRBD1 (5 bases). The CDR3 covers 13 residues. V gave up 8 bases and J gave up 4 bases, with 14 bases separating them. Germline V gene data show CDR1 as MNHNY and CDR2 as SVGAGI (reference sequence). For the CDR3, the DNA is TGTGCCAGCGCCCTACACAGGAGCTATGGCTACACCTTC. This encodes CASALHRSYGYTF.

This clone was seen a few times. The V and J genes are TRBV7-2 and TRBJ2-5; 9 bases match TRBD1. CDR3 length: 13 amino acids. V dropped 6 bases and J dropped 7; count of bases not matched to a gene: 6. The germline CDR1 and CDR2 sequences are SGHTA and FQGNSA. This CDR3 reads CASRKQGAGTQYF. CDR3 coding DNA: TGTGCCAGCAGGAAACAGGGGGCAGGGACCCAGTACTTC.

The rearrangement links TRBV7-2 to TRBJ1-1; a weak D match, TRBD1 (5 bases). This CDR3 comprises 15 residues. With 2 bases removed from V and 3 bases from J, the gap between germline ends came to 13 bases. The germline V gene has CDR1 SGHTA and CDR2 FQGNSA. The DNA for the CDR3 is TGTGCCAGCAGCTTAAGTGGTACAGGTTACACTGAAGCTTTCTTT. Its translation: CASSLSGTGYTEAFF.

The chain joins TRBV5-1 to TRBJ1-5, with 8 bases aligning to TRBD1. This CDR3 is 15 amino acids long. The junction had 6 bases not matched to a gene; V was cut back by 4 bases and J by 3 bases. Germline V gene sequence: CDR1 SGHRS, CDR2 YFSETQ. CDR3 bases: TGCGCCAGCAGCCTAGGACAGGGTCCCAATCAGCCCCAGCATTTT. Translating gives CASSLGQGPNQPQHF.

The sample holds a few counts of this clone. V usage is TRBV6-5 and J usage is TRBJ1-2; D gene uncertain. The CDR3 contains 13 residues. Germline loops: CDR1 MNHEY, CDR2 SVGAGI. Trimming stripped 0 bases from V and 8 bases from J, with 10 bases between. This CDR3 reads CASSYSQVMGYTF. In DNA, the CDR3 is TGTGCCAGCAGTTACTCCCAGGTTATGGGCTACACCTTC.

CDR3 loop: CASSGQGSALHF. The CDR3 region has the DNA TGTGCCAGCAGCGGACAGGGGTCGGCCCTCCACTTT. The V call is TRBV14, the J call TRBJ1-6, with 9 nucleotides matching TRBD1. V lost 5 bases to trimming and J lost 14 bases; unmatched junction nucleotides: 4. Germline CDR1 SGHDN, CDR2 FVKESK. This CDR3 is built from 12 residues. Looking up the rest from reference TRBV14 and TRBJ1-6 gives the full variable domain: EAGVTQFPSHSVIEKGQTVTLRCDPISGHDNLYWYRRVMGKEIKFLLHFVKESKQDESGMPNNRFLAERTGGTYSTLKVQPAELEDSGVYFCASSGQGSALHFGNGTRLTVT.

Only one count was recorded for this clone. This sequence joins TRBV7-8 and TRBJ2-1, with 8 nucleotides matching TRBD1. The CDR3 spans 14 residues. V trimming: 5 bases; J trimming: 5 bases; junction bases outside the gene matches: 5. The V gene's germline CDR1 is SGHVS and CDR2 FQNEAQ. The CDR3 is CASSGPGQDNEQFF. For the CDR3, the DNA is TGTGCCAGCAGCGGACCGGGACAGGACAATGAGCAGTTCTTC.

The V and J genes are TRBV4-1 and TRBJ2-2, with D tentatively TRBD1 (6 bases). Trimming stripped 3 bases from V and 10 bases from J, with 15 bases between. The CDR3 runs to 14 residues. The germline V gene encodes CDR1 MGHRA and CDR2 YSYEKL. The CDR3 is CASSQLTGAQELFF. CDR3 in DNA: TGCGCCAGCAGCCAGTTGACAGGAGCCCAGGAGCTGTTTTTT.

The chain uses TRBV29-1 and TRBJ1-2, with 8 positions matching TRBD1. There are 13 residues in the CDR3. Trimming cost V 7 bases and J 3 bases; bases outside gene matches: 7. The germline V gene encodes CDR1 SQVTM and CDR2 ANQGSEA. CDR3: CSARQGIDYGYTF. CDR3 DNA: TGCAGCGCCCGACAGGGGATCGACTATGGCTACACCTTC.

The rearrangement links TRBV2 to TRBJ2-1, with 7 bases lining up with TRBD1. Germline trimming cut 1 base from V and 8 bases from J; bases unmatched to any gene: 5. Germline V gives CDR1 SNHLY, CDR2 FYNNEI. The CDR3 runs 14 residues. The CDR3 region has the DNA TGTGCCAGCAGTGAAGAACAGGGGATCTATGAGCAGTTCTTC. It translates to CASSEEQGIYEQFF.

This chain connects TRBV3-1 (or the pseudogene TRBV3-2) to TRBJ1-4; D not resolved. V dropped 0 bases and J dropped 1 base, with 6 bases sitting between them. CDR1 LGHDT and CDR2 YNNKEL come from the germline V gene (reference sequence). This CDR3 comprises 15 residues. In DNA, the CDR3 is TGTGCCAGCAGCCAAGAACTTAGAACTAATGAAAAACTGTTTTTT. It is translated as CASSQELRTNEKLFF.

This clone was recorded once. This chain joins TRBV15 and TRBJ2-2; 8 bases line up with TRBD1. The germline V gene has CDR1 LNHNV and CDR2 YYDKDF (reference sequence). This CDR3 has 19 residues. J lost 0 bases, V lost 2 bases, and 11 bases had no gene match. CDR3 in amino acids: CATSRRTGPGIANTGELFF. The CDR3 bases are TGTGCCACCAGCAGAAGGACAGGGCCAGGTATCGCGAACACCGGGGAGCTGTTTTTT.

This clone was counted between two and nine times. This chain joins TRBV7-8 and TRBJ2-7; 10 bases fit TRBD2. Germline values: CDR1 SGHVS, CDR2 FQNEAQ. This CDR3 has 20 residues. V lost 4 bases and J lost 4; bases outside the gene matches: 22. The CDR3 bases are TGTGCCAGCAGCTCCCGATTCCGTGGGACTAGCGCACATGATTTGTACGAGCAGTACGTC. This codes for CASSSRFRGTSAHDLYEQYV.

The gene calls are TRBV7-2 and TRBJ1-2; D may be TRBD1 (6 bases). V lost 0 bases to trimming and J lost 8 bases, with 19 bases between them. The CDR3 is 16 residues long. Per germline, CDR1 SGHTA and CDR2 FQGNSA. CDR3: CASSLAGLDSRGGYTF. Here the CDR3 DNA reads TGTGCCAGCAGCTTAGCGGGTCTGGACAGTCGTGGAGGCTACACCTTC.

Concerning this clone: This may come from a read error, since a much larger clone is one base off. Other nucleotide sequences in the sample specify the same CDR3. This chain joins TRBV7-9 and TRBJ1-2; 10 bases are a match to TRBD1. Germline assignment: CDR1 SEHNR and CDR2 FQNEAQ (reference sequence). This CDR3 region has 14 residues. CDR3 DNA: TGTGCTAGCAGTTCCGGACAGGGGGACTATGGCTACACCTTC. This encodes CASSSGQGDYGYTF.

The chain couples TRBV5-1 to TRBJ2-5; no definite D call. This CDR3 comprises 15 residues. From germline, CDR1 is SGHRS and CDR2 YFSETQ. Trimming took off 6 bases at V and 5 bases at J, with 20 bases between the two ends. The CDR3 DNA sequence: TGCGCCAGCACCTTTTCCGGGTCCCTTGGCGAGACCCAGTACTTC. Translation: CASTFSGSLGETQYF.

This chain's CDR3 is CASSLAQSYEQYV. CDR3 in DNA: TGTGCCAGCAGTTTAGCACAATCCTACGAGCAGTACGTC. The V and J genes are TRBV27 and TRBJ2-7, with unresolved D. Per the germline V gene, CDR1 is MNHEY and CDR2 is SMNVEV (reference sequence). The CDR3 extends over 13 amino acids. Trimming removed 2 bases at V and 1 base at J, with 6 bases between.

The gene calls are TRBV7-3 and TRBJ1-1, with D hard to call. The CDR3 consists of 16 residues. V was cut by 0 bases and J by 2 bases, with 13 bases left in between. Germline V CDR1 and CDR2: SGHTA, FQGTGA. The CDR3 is CASSLTSPGGNTEAFF. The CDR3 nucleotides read TGTGCCAGCAGCTTAACTTCCCCGGGAGGAAACACTGAAGCTTTCTTT.